Presented here are 32 T cell receptor beta chains from one specimen sequenced in a study of T cells after yellow fever vaccination. TCRdb reprocessed the 5' RACE reads with MiXCR, giving one entry per CDR3 protein. This table has 150,000 to 200,000 distinct CDR3 sequences, approximately 6.7% appearing once. The material sequenced was CD4+ T cells sorted from PBMCs, taken less than 6 days after the first yellow fever vaccination. The receptor source for this set is a young man who received the YFV17D yellow fever vaccine.

J is TRBJ1-1 and V is TRBV12-3 or TRBV12-4; D remains unclear. With 11 bases removed from V and 0 bases from J, the gap between germline ends came to 28 bases. The CDR3 has 18 amino acids. The CDR3 coding sequence is TGTGCCTTCAGTTTACCCCCGACGGGCCTCATCGTGAACACTGAAGCTTTCTTT. Protein sequence: CAFSLPPTGLIVNTEAFF.

This clonotype was seen repeatedly, ten times or more. The V and J genes are TRBV5-1 and TRBJ1-5; D ambiguous. The CDR3 consists of 13 residues. Germline-derived CDR1 and CDR2 are SGHRS and YFSETQ. V lost 0 bases to trimming and J lost 2 bases, with 3 bases between them. The CDR3 loop reads CASSLAGNQPQHF. The CDR3 DNA reads as TGCGCCAGCAGCTTGGCCGGCAATCAGCCCCAGCATTTT.

This clonotype was seen more than once but under ten times. The chain employs TRBV27 and TRBJ1-6; 9 bases fit TRBD1. J was trimmed by 8 bases and V by 3 bases; bases with no gene match: 11. The CDR3 length is 17 residues. CDR1 is MNHEY and CDR2 is SMNVEV in the germline V gene (reference sequence). The CDR3, as DNA: TGTGCCAGCAGTTTTTCCGGCGGGACAGGGCGTCATTCACCCCTCCACTTT. Residues: CASSFSGGTGRHSPLHF.

In this sample, this clonotype turned up a few times. This chain uses TRBV12-3 or TRBV12-4 with TRBJ2-2; 7 nucleotides match TRBD2. The CDR3 runs 14 residues. The trim removed 6 bases at V and 5 bases at J, leaving 6 bases unmatched. This CDR3 reads CASRRDGGTGELFF. DNA for the CDR3: TGTGCCAGCAGACGGGACGGGGGGACCGGGGAGCTGTTTTTT.

This clonotype was counted a few times. The rearrangement joins TRBV4-2 to TRBJ1-2; 7 nucleotides align to TRBD1. CDR3 length: 16 amino acids. CDR1 is LGHNA and CDR2 is YNFKEQ in the germline V gene. With 4 bases clipped from V and 0 bases from J, the junction kept 8 bases outside the gene matches. The CDR3 DNA reads TGTGCCAGCAGCCTCCGGGACAGTGAAGCTAACTATGGCTACACCTTC. Its protein product is CASSLRDSEANYGYTF.

This clonotype has ten or more counts. The chain employs TRBV7-3 and TRBJ2-3; 14 bases match TRBD2. Germline CDR1 reads SGHTA; CDR2 reads FQGTGA. The CDR3 spans 16 residues. The V and J ends lost 5 bases and 8 bases, in that order; junction bases with no gene match: 9. This chain's CDR3 is CASSQGGTSGGSTQYF. The CDR3 region has the DNA TGTGCCAGCAGCCAAGGAGGGACTAGCGGGGGTAGTACGCAGTATTTT. Filled out from reference TRBV7-3 and TRBJ2-3, the complete variable domain reads GAGVSQTPSNKVTEKGKYVELRCDPISGHTALYWYRQSLGQGPEFLIYFQGTGAADDSGLPNDRFFAVRPEGSVSTLKIQRTERGDSAVYLCASSQGGTSGGSTQYFGPGTRLTVL.

V and J are TRBV19 and TRBJ2-2, with D possibly called TRBD1 or TRBD2 (5 bases each). Per the germline V gene, CDR1 is LNHDA and CDR2 is SQIVND (reference sequence). This CDR3 has 15 amino acids. The V gene lost 8 bases and the J gene lost 4 bases, with 17 bases spanning the gap. The CDR3 coding sequence is TGTGCCAGTCGGGTGGGGGTTTGGGGCACCGGGGAGCTGTTTTTT. Amino acids: CASRVGVWGTGELFF.

A few counts support this clonotype. The CDR3 DNA follows: TGCAGTGCTAGAACCCGGACTGGAGAGGGCTACACCTTC. This translates into CSARTRTGEGYTF. The V gene is TRBV20-1, the J gene TRBJ1-2; D unclear. Germline CDR1 reads DFQATT; CDR2 reads SNEGSKA (reference sequence). Trimming cost V 2 bases and J 8 bases, with 15 bases left between them. The CDR3 length is 13 residues.

This clonotype came up many times. The chain couples TRBV5-6 to TRBJ1-5, with 8 bases that match TRBD1. V was clipped by 2 bases and J by 4 bases; unmatched bases: 5. The germline V gene has CDR1 SGHDT and CDR2 YYEEEE. CDR3 length: 15 residues. The CDR3 DNA sequence: TGTGCCAGCAGCTTTGGACAGGGCTTTAATCAGCCCCAGCATTTT. Translation: CASSFGQGFNQPQHF.

This clonotype was found many times. The chain is built from TRBV7-9 and TRBJ2-3, with D tentatively TRBD2 (5 bases). This CDR3 spans 12 amino acids. CDR1 and CDR2 from the germline V gene are SEHNR and FQNEAQ (reference sequence). V was shortened by 5 bases and J by 3 bases, with 6 bases between the two germline ends. The chain's CDR3 is CASSRGTDTQYF. The CDR3 DNA sequence: TGTGCCAGCAGCCGGGGTACAGATACGCAGTATTTT.

This chain links TRBV20-1 with TRBJ2-3, with a tentative D call TRBD2 (5 bases). Germline V CDR1 and CDR2: DFQATT, SNEGSKA (reference sequence). The CDR3 runs 12 residues. V was trimmed by 6 bases and J by 4 bases, leaving 11 bases between them. CDR3 protein: CSARTYADTQYF. The CDR3 region has the DNA TGCAGTGCAAGGACTTACGCAGATACGCAGTATTTT.

A single count supports this clonotype. This may come from a read error, since a much larger clone is one base off. V gene TRBV9 combines with J gene TRBJ2-5; D is uncertain. The CDR3 has 13 amino acids. V was clipped by 6 bases and J by 2 bases, with 11 bases between them. Per the germline V gene, CDR1 is SGDLS and CDR2 is YYNGEE. The CDR3 region is CASIVSNQETQYF. CDR3 DNA: TGTGCCAGCATCGTGTCAAATCAAGAGACCCAGTACTTC.

This clonotype was counted between two and nine times. The CDR3 nucleotides are TGTGCCAGCAGCTATCGGGACAGTGGATATAGCAATCAGCCCCAGCATTTT. This sequence encodes CASSYRDSGYSNQPQHF. The V and J genes are TRBV5-4 and TRBJ1-5; 7 bases are shared with TRBD1. Per the germline V gene, CDR1 is SGHNT and CDR2 is YYREEE (reference sequence). The CDR3 is 17 residues long. Unmatched junction bases numbered 9, after V lost 3 bases and J lost 0 bases.

V is TRBV6-1 and J is TRBJ1-5, with a tentative D call TRBD1 (5 bases). The CDR3 sequence is 14 residues long. V dropped 7 bases and J dropped 1 base, with 11 bases sitting between them. Germline V gives CDR1 MNHNS, CDR2 SASEGT. Here the CDR3 DNA reads TGTGCCAGCAAAGGGGCCACGAGCAATCAGCCCCAGCATTTT. This gives the protein CASKGATSNQPQHF.

This clonotype occurred a few times. V gene TRBV5-1 combines with J gene TRBJ2-5, with 12 positions matching TRBD2. The V gene's germline CDR1 is SGHRS and CDR2 YFSETQ. CDR3 length: 15 amino acids. The V segment lost 6 bases and the J segment 9 bases; nucleotides outside the gene matches: 12. The CDR3 DNA reads TGCGCCAGCACCCCGGAGGCTAGCGGGGGGGCGTCCCAGTACTTC. Translating gives CASTPEASGGASQYF.

This clonotype has a count of ten or more. The chain links TRBV2 to TRBJ2-6, with 9 positions matching TRBD1. This CDR3 has 15 residues. The trim removed 4 bases at V and 2 bases at J, leaving 0 bases unmatched. Germline V gives CDR1 SNHLY, CDR2 FYNNEI. The DNA for the CDR3 is TGTGCCAGCAGTGGGGACAGGGCTGGGGCCAACGTCCTGACTTTC. Translation gives CASSGDRAGANVLTF.

At least ten counts were recorded for this clonotype. This chain joins TRBV10-3 and TRBJ2-3; 8 nucleotides align to TRBD1. There are 16 residues in the CDR3. CDR1 and CDR2 (germline): ENHRY, SYGVKD. J lost 2 bases, V lost 6 bases, and 10 bases had no gene match. The CDR3 region is CAISPGGGSHTDTQYF. In nucleotides, the CDR3 is TGTGCCATCAGCCCAGGGGGCGGCTCCCACACAGATACGCAGTATTTT.

At least ten counts were recorded for this clonotype. This rearrangement joins TRBV5-1 to TRBJ2-5, with a weak D call TRBD1 (5 bases). V gave up 0 bases and J gave up 6 bases, with 15 bases separating them. The germline V gene encodes CDR1 SGHRS and CDR2 YFSETQ. CDR3 size: 15 residues. The CDR3 DNA reads as TGCGCCAGCAGCTTGGGGCCCGAGAGGACAAAGACCCAGTACTTC. As protein: CASSLGPERTKTQYF.

This clonotype appeared many times. The chain couples TRBV24-1 to TRBJ2-1; TRBD2 matches 8 bases. V shed 9 bases, J shed 7 bases, and the junction held 13 bases outside the gene matches. CDR1 and CDR2 (germline): KGHDR, SFDVKD. The CDR3 has 15 amino acids. CDR3 DNA: TGTGCCACCTCTTCCGACGGGGGGGCCGGGAATGAGCAGTTCTTC. This encodes CATSSDGGAGNEQFF.

This chain links TRBV7-2 with TRBJ1-3, with D unresolved. V was cut by 7 bases and J by 4 bases, with 14 bases left in between. The germline CDR1 and CDR2 sequences are SGHTA and FQGNSA. The CDR3 runs to 14 residues. The CDR3 DNA reads TGTGCCAGCAAAATGGGAGGTTGGGGAAACACCATATATTTT. Protein: CASKMGGWGNTIYF. Full variable domain (remainder filled in from reference TRBV7-2 and TRBJ1-3): GAGVSQSPSNKVTEKGKDVELRCDPISGHTALYWYRQSLGQGLEFLIYFQGNSAPDKSGLPSDRFSAERTGGSVSTLTIQRTQQEDSAVYLCASKMGGWGNTIYFGEGSWLTVV.

As for this clonotype: A much larger clone lies one base from this, so it may be a read error. V is TRBV4-2 and J is TRBJ2-1; possible D gene TRBD1, 5 bases. This CDR3 is built from 16 residues. The germline gives CDR1 LGHNA, CDR2 YNFKEQ. The germline V and J ends were trimmed by 0 bases and 3 bases, with 12 bases remaining between them. The chain's CDR3 is CASSQDRVGLYNEQFF. CDR3 bases: TGTGCCAGCAGCCAAGATCGAGTGGGGCTCTACAATGAGCAGTTCTTC.

This clonotype was counted ten times or more. The V gene is TRBV5-1, the J gene TRBJ1-2; D gene uncertain. The CDR3 sequence is 16 residues long. Looked up from germline, CDR1 is SGHRS and CDR2 is YFSETQ. V dropped 1 base and J dropped 8 bases, with 21 bases sitting between them. The CDR3 here is CASSLSPAEEHLGYTF. The CDR3 DNA reads TGCGCCAGCAGCTTGTCCCCAGCCGAGGAACATCTAGGCTACACCTTC.

There are a few counts of this clonotype. The chain is built from TRBV7-3 and TRBJ1-1; D ambiguous. Deletions cut 2 bases from V and 0 bases from J, with 7 bases between. Germline assignment: CDR1 SGHTA and CDR2 FQGTGA. There are 14 residues in the CDR3. CDR3 protein: CASSLSTVNTEAFF. The CDR3 coding sequence is TGTGCCAGCAGCTTATCTACGGTGAACACTGAAGCTTTCTTT.

This clonotype was recorded at least ten times. This rearrangement joins TRBV5-6 to TRBJ1-1; TRBD1 matches at 8 bases. The V and J ends lost 2 bases and 4 bases, in that order; junction bases with no gene match: 1. Per germline, CDR1 SGHDT and CDR2 YYEEEE. The CDR3 runs to 13 residues. CDR3 DNA sequence: TGTGCCAGCAGCTTCACAGGGGGCACTGAAGCTTTCTTT. It translates to CASSFTGGTEAFF. Based on the CDR3 plus reference TRBV5-6 and TRBJ1-1, the full variable domain is DAGVTQSPTHLIKTRGQQVTLRCSPKSGHDTVSWYQQALGQGPQFIFQYYEEEERQRGNFPDRFSGHQFPNYSSELNVNALLLGDSALYLCASSFTGGTEAFFGQGTRLTVV.

The rearrangement uses TRBV5-1 and TRBJ1-3; D is uncertain. The CDR3 totals 16 residues. Per the germline V gene, CDR1 is SGHRS and CDR2 is YFSETQ. Trimming shortened V by 5 bases and J by 0 bases, and 15 bases separated the two germline ends. The CDR3 reads CASRRTVSTSGNTIYF. The CDR3, as DNA: TGCGCCAGCAGGAGAACAGTCTCAACCTCTGGAAACACCATATATTTT.

This clonotype has only a few counts. The chain recombines TRBV14 with TRBJ2-1; TRBD1 matches 10 bases. From germline, CDR1 is SGHDN and CDR2 FVKESK. The CDR3 totals 18 residues. With 4 bases clipped from V and 2 bases from J, the junction kept 11 bases outside the gene matches. DNA for the CDR3: TGTGCCAGCAGCCCCTTAAGACTCGGACAGGGGGCCTACAATGAGCAGTTCTTC. It codes for CASSPLRLGQGAYNEQFF.

With respect to this clonotype: It may be a read error: a sequence one base away is much more abundant. The chain recombines TRBV4-3 with TRBJ2-1; D is possibly TRBD2 (7 bases). This CDR3 has 16 amino acids. Germline assignment: CDR1 LGHNA and CDR2 YSLEER. V shed 5 bases and J shed 3 bases, with 17 bases lying between them. The CDR3 DNA reads TGCGCCAGCAGCAAAGGGAGGGGGTTCGTCTACAATGAGCAGTTCTTC. Encoded protein: CASSKGRGFVYNEQFF.

This clonotype was recorded a few times. The V and J genes are TRBV5-5 and TRBJ1-2; a weak D match, TRBD1 (5 bases). V shed 4 bases and J shed 4 bases, with 11 bases lying between them. The CDR3 consists of 13 residues. Germline CDR1 and CDR2: SGHKS and YYEKEE (reference sequence). CDR3: CASSRARGYGYTF. CDR3 in DNA: TGTGCCAGCAGCCGAGCTAGGGGCTATGGCTACACCTTC.

This clonotype was found many times. The CDR3: CASSYGTLQETQYF. In DNA form, the CDR3 reads TGTGCCAGCAGCTATGGGACACTACAAGAGACCCAGTACTTC. The gene calls are TRBV7-9 and TRBJ2-5; a possible D gene is TRBD1 (6 bases). The CDR3 is 14 amino acids. In germline, CDR1 is SEHNR, CDR2 FQNEAQ (reference sequence). V was pared by 4 bases and J by 2 bases, with 11 bases between. The full variable domain, its missing parts supplied by reference TRBV7-9 and TRBJ2-5, is DTGVSQNPRHKITKRGQNVTFRCDPISEHNRLYWYRQTLGQGPEFLTYFQNEAQLEKSRLLSDRFSAERPKGSFSTLEIQRTEQGDSAMYLCASSYGTLQETQYFGPGTRLLVL.

A remark on this clonotype: Relative to the germline gene, one junction end is altered; a read error may explain this. The chain is built from TRBV7-9 and TRBJ2-2; possible D gene TRBD2, 5 bases. The CDR3 loop spans 13 amino acids. Germline V gene sequence: CDR1 SEHNR, CDR2 FQNEAQ (reference sequence). In DNA form, the CDR3 reads TGTGCCAGCAGCCCGCGTAACACCGGGGAGCCGTTTTTT. Its protein is CASSPRNTGEPFF.

The V gene is TRBV20-1, the J gene TRBJ2-3; 14 nucleotides align to TRBD2. CDR1 and CDR2 (germline): DFQATT, SNEGSKA (reference sequence). CDR3 length: 15 amino acids. The V segment lost 5 bases and the J segment 3 bases; nucleotides outside the gene matches: 4. DNA for the CDR3: TGCAGTGCTCCACGGACTAGCGGGGGGACAGATACGCAGTATTTT. It encodes CSAPRTSGGTDTQYF.

In its sample, this clonotype was seen a few times. This chain joins TRBV23-1 and TRBJ2-6; D uncertain. TRBV23-1 falls under the ORF class, with uncertain function. The V and J ends lost 3 bases and 3 bases respectively, with 12 bases between them. The CDR3 runs 16 residues. CDR3 sequence: CASSHSPTFGANVLTF. The CDR3 nucleotides read TGCGCCAGCAGTCATTCCCCAACCTTTGGGGCCAACGTCCTGACTTTC.